This T cell receptor (beta chain) stems from a study of T cell repertoires in cytomegalovirus infection. A single record per CDR3 protein comes from TCRdb applying MiXCR to the reads. The table lists 700,000 to 850,000 distinct CDR3 sequences, approximately 29% of them singletons. The CDR3 length is 14 residues. Germline lookup yields CDR1 SGHKS and CDR2 YYEKEE (reference sequence). V lost 2 bases, J lost 2 bases, and 9 bases lay in between. To note about this clonotype: Its cognate antigen is unknown.

V usage is TRBV5-5 and J usage is TRBJ2-3; D is perhaps TRBD2 (5 bases). This material consisted of cultured CD8+ T cells from PBMCs, taken from culture after CMV antigen stimulation. The receptor comes from a human donor in good health (CMV status not recorded). Some clones in this sample may be carry-over from other donors' samples. In DNA, the CDR3 is TGTGCCAGCAGCTTTAGAGGGCTCACAGATACGCAGTATTTT. Protein sequence: CASSFRGLTDTQYF.